The 4 T cell receptor beta chains reported below all come from one sample, sequenced in a study of blood T cell repertoires in COVID-19. The data were produced by immunoSEQ multiplex PCR, yet TCRdb's version contains in-frame clones alone and is incomplete. The table shows more than 45,000 clones, with around 83% occurring only once. The sequenced material came from peripheral blood. The receptor source for this set is a human donor in a cohort sampled during active COVID-19.

This clone has a single count. The chain combines TRBV5-1 with TRBJ2-7; D might be TRBD1 (6 bases). Germline V gene sequence: CDR1 SGHRS, CDR2 YFSETQ. Trimming removed 9 bases at V and 0 bases at J, with 13 bases between. There are 13 residues in the CDR3. The CDR3 here is CATRDIRSYEQYF. The DNA of the CDR3 is TGCGCCACCCGGGACATTCGCTCCTACGAGCAGTACTTC.

The chain employs TRBV27 and TRBJ1-2, with TRBD1 matching over 7 bases. CDR1 is MNHEY, CDR2 SMNVEV, per germline (reference sequence). With V trimmed by 6 bases and J by 4 bases, 8 bases remained unmatched. The CDR3 loop spans 14 amino acids. The CDR3 coding sequence is TGTGCCAGCAGACGACAGGGAGGCGGCTATGGCTACACCTTC. Protein: CASRRQGGGYGYTF.

The chain has TRBV6-4 and TRBJ2-1; TRBD2 matches at 9 bases. CDR3 length: 16 residues. Germline V gene sequence: CDR1 MRHNA, CDR2 SNTAGT. The V segment lost 0 bases and the J segment 9 bases; nucleotides outside the gene matches: 9. CDR3 bases: TGTGCCAGCAGTGACTCGTGGCTAGCGGGAAGCGGTGAGCAGTTCTTC. This gives the protein CASSDSWLAGSGEQFF.

This chain joins TRBV10-1 and TRBJ2-7, with TRBD2 matching over 10 bases. Germline V lookup: CDR1 WNHNN, CDR2 SYGVQD (reference sequence). This CDR3 has 13 residues. The V and J ends lost 4 bases and 7 bases, in that order; junction bases with no gene match: 4. DNA for the CDR3: TGCGCCAGCAGTGGGAGCGGGAGGGGTGAGCAGTACTTC. It is translated as CASSGSGRGEQYF.